These 17 T cell receptor beta chains share one sample of origin, sequenced in a study of T cell responses to AZD1222 COVID-19 vaccine. Method: immunoSEQ multiplex PCR; TCRdb's copy keeps in-frame clones and lacks some. The table includes approximately 100,000 clones, around 87% detected once. The sequences come from peripheral blood, collected on day 0 of AZD1222 vaccination. All receptors derive from an adult in good health.

The gene calls are TRBV19 and TRBJ1-1, with D uncertain. CDR1 is LNHDA, CDR2 SQIVND, per germline (reference sequence). Trimming pared 7 bases from V and 0 bases from J, leaving 21 bases between. This CDR3 region has 17 residues. The CDR3, as DNA: TGTGCCAGTACCCCCGACCGGGCCATTGGCATGAACACTGAAGCTTTCTTT. Translating it yields CASTPDRAIGMNTEAFF.

This sequence joins TRBV7-9 and TRBJ2-5; unclear D gene. Trimming took off 0 bases at V and 5 bases at J, with 4 bases between the two ends. This CDR3 contains 12 residues. The germline CDR1 and CDR2 sequences are SEHNR and FQNEAQ (reference sequence). CDR3 sequence reads: CASSLAGETQYF. CDR3 in DNA: TGTGCCAGCAGCTTAGCGGGGGAGACCCAGTACTTC.

The chain couples TRBV11-3 to TRBJ1-1; D gene unclear. The CDR3 contains 14 residues. Germline V lookup: CDR1 SGHNT, CDR2 YENEEA. V lost 5 bases and J lost 4, with 14 bases in between. The CDR3 DNA is TGTGCCAGCAGCCGAGCCGCCACGAGCACTGAAGCTTTCTTT. As protein: CASSRAATSTEAFF.

V usage is TRBV5-1 and J usage is TRBJ1-3, with 8 bases matching TRBD1. With 0 bases clipped from V and 3 bases from J, the junction kept 5 bases outside the gene matches. The length of the CDR3 is 16 residues. CDR1 and CDR2 (germline): SGHRS, YFSETQ. Written as DNA, the CDR3 is TGCGCCAGCAGCTTGGCCCCTACAGGGGGTGGAAACACCATATATTTT. Translated, it gives CASSLAPTGGGNTIYF.

V is TRBV12-3 or TRBV12-4 and J is TRBJ1-5; D unresolved. There are 13 residues in the CDR3. Trimming took 2 bases from V and 7 from J, leaving 9 bases between them. The CDR3 DNA reads as TGTGCCAGCAGTTTATCCAGCGACCAGCCCCAGCATTTT. Translating gives CASSLSSDQPQHF.

The V gene is TRBV4-3, the J gene TRBJ2-1, with D hard to call. Germline V CDR1 and CDR2: LGHNA, YSLEER. The CDR3 has 14 amino acids. The germline V and J ends were trimmed by 0 bases and 9 bases, with 12 bases remaining between them. The CDR3: CASSQDVGRSEQFF. The DNA for the CDR3 is TGCGCCAGCAGCCAAGACGTTGGAAGAAGTGAGCAGTTCTTC.

This clone was seen a few times. CDR3 sequence: CASSQERGGVETQYF. The CDR3 bases are TGTGCCAGCAGCCAGGAACGGGGGGGCGTTGAGACCCAGTACTTC. V is TRBV3-1 (or the pseudogene TRBV3-2) and J is TRBJ2-5, with 8 bases that match TRBD2. J lost 5 bases, V lost 3 bases, and 8 bases had no gene match. Germline V CDR1 and CDR2: LGHDT, YNNKEL (reference sequence). This CDR3 contains 15 residues.

The V call is TRBV6-5, the J call TRBJ1-6; no clear D. V shed 7 bases and J shed 9 bases, with 16 bases lying between them. The CDR3 is 14 residues long. Per germline, CDR1 MNHEY and CDR2 SVGAGI. The CDR3 spells CASTTPGLRSPLHF. As DNA, the CDR3 is TGTGCCAGCACCACCCCGGGATTACGTTCACCCCTCCACTTT.

This clone was detected a few times. The chain couples TRBV13 to TRBJ1-1, with D possibly TRBD1 on 5 matching bases. V shed 7 bases and J shed 7 bases, with 13 bases lying between them. Germline lookup yields CDR1 PRHDT and CDR2 FYEKMQ (reference sequence). The CDR3 contains 12 residues. CDR3 nucleotide sequence: TGTGCCAGCACACAGGCGGTCTTTGAAGCTTTCTTT. This sequence encodes CASTQAVFEAFF.

CDR3 bases: TGTGCCACCAGCCAGAAGCTCGGTAGGGGCTATGGCTACACCTTC. Protein: CATSQKLGRGYGYTF. V and J are TRBV24-1 and TRBJ1-2; weak D call: TRBD1 (5 bases). V lost 7 bases, J lost 4 bases, and 18 bases lay in between. The germline CDR1 and CDR2 sequences are KGHDR and SFDVKD. This CDR3 is 15 amino acids long.

V and J are TRBV6-2 or TRBV6-3 and TRBJ1-6; D call uncertain. The CDR3 covers 13 residues. V shed 0 bases and J shed 9 bases, with 6 bases lying between them. CDR1 is MNHEY and CDR2 is SVGEGT in the germline V gene. The CDR3 region has the DNA TGTGCCAGCAGTTACTCGATTAGTTCACCCCTCCACTTT. Its translation is CASSYSISSPLHF.

CDR3 sequence: CASARGRSMFHYGYTF. The CDR3 bases are TGTGCCAGCGCCCGGGGACGATCAATGTTCCACTATGGCTACACCTTC. V is TRBV27 and J is TRBJ1-2; perhaps TRBD1 as D (5 bases). Germline lookup yields CDR1 MNHEY and CDR2 SMNVEV (reference sequence). The CDR3 loop spans 16 amino acids. Trimming removed 8 bases at V and 3 bases at J, with 22 bases between.

This clone was recorded once. The rearrangement links TRBV27 to TRBJ1-2, with D perhaps TRBD1 (6 bases). This CDR3 is 16 amino acids long. Germline CDR1 MNHEY, CDR2 SMNVEV (reference sequence). The ends were cut back, 5 bases at V and 2 bases at J, with 18 bases in the middle. The CDR3 sequence is CASSRSSGTLNYGYTF. CDR3 bases: TGTGCCAGCAGTCGATCTTCCGGGACACTCAACTATGGCTACACCTTC.

The chain combines TRBV5-1 with TRBJ2-5, with D perhaps matching TRBD2 (5 bases). CDR3 length: 16 residues. Germline-derived CDR1 and CDR2 are SGHRS and YFSETQ. V lost 2 bases to trimming and J lost 1 base, with 15 bases between them. The CDR3 bases are TGCGCCAGCAGCTTTTCCCCCGGGGTGCCCCAAGAGACCCAGTACTTC. Translation gives CASSFSPGVPQETQYF.

The count of this clone is one. The chain is built from TRBV2 and TRBJ1-2, with 7 bases aligning to TRBD1. V lost 8 bases, J lost 3 bases, and 9 bases stayed unmatched. The CDR3 is 14 amino acids. CDR1 is SNHLY, CDR2 FYNNEI, per germline. CDR3 in amino acids: CASDASGTDYGYTF. The DNA for the CDR3 is TGTGCCAGCGATGCGTCCGGGACAGACTATGGCTACACCTTC.

V is TRBV6-2 or TRBV6-3 and J is TRBJ2-2; possibly TRBD1 for D (6 bases). The germline gives CDR1 MNHEY, CDR2 SVGEGT. Between the trimmed V and J ends, which lost 6 bases and 4 bases, there was a span of 18 bases. The CDR3 has 16 amino acids. The CDR3 DNA reads TGTGCCAGCAGCCTTTTGGGACAAGGGGTCACCGGGGAGCTGTTTTTT. Protein product: CASSLLGQGVTGELFF.

In this sample, this clone turned up a few times. The chain couples TRBV3-1 (or the pseudogene TRBV3-2) to TRBJ2-3; weak D call: TRBD2 (6 bases). The V gene's germline CDR1 is LGHDT and CDR2 YNNKEL (reference sequence). V was shortened by 0 bases and J by 3 bases, with 13 bases between the two germline ends. This CDR3 region has 16 residues. The CDR3 region is CASSQDPGAGTDTQYF. CDR3 nucleotide sequence: TGTGCCAGCAGCCAAGATCCGGGAGCCGGGACAGATACGCAGTATTTT.